These 12 T cell receptor beta chains share one sample of origin, sequenced in a study of cytomegalovirus exposure and HLA in healthy donors (dated by TCRdb to between 2016 and 2019). The receptor library was made with the immunoSEQ multiplex PCR assay. A mixture of 60 forward primers for TCR Vbeta segments and 13 reverse primers for TCR Jbeta segments was used in the multiplex PCR. TCRdb re-hosts the immuneACCESS table, in-frame sequences only. Its copies lack some clones; in the studies checked, an unresolved V gene accounts for under half of them, and the cause for the rest is not known. The sample contains around 170,000 clones, around three quarters of them found a single time. The ten largest account for over 2% of the sample. Sequencing was performed on PBMCs. These receptors were collected from a woman younger than 45 in good health and CMV-seropositive.

About this clone itself: One end of the junction does not line up with germline, which may come from a read error. The chain recombines TRBV6-5 with TRBJ2-2; no firm D call. Germline V lookup: CDR1 MNHEY, CDR2 SVGAGI. The CDR3 has 13 amino acids. CDR3 coding DNA: TGTGCCAGCAGCGAGAGAAACAGCGGGGAGCTGTTTTTT. Translated, it gives CASSERNSGELFF.

The rearrangement joins TRBV27 to TRBJ2-2; weak D call: TRBD1 (5 bases). V dropped 0 bases and J dropped 6 bases, with 14 bases sitting between them. The CDR3 covers 16 residues. Germline assignment: CDR1 MNHEY and CDR2 SMNVEV (reference sequence). CDR3 bases: TGTGCCAGCAGTTTATCGATCAGGGATGCGTCCGGGGAGCTGTTTTTT. As protein: CASSLSIRDASGELFF.

The count of this clone is one. The CDR3 reads CASSISGNTEAFF. The CDR3 bases are TGTGCCAGTAGTATATCAGGAAACACTGAAGCTTTCTTT. This chain connects TRBV19 to TRBJ1-1; D gene uncertain. Germline V gives CDR1 LNHDA, CDR2 SQIVND (reference sequence). V gave up 2 bases and J gave up 2 bases, with 6 bases separating them. CDR3 length equals 13 residues.

The chain joins TRBV6-5 to TRBJ2-2; perhaps TRBD2 as D (5 bases). The V end was cut by 7 bases, the J end by 4 bases, with 10 bases between. Germline lookup yields CDR1 MNHEY and CDR2 SVGAGI. The CDR3 sequence is 13 residues long. This chain's CDR3 is CASKRTLTGELFF. The CDR3 DNA follows: TGTGCCAGCAAGAGGACTCTCACCGGGGAGCTGTTTTTT.

This chain links TRBV7-3 with TRBJ2-7, with TRBD2 identical over 8 bases. V shed 2 bases, J shed 7 bases, and the junction held 7 bases outside the gene matches. Germline values: CDR1 SGHTA, CDR2 FQGTGA. This CDR3 is built from 14 residues. In DNA, the CDR3 is TGTGCCAGCAGCTTAGGGGGACTAGTTGGAGAGCAGTACTTC. It is translated as CASSLGGLVGEQYF.

V gene TRBV30 combines with J gene TRBJ2-3; TRBD2 matches 9 bases. V lost 0 bases and J lost 4; bases outside the gene matches: 5. The CDR3 extends over 15 amino acids. Germline V lookup: CDR1 GTSNPN, CDR2 SVGIG (reference sequence). CDR3 DNA sequence: TGTGCCTGGAGTGTGGGGCGGGGGGGAGCAGATACGCAGTATTTT. It translates to CAWSVGRGGADTQYF.

This rearrangement joins TRBV5-1 to TRBJ1-2; 7 positions agree with TRBD1. The CDR3 consists of 16 residues. Germline V lookup: CDR1 SGHRS, CDR2 YFSETQ. With 4 bases clipped from V and 4 bases from J, the junction kept 13 bases outside the gene matches. CDR3 amino acids: CASSPSLQGWGYGYTF. DNA for the CDR3: TGCGCCAGCAGCCCGTCTTTACAGGGGTGGGGCTATGGCTACACCTTC.

This clone has more than one count but fewer than ten. The chain links TRBV2 to TRBJ2-5, with 7 bases matching TRBD2. Germline V lookup: CDR1 SNHLY, CDR2 FYNNEI. The trim removed 1 base at V and 5 bases at J, leaving 7 bases unmatched. The CDR3 has 15 residues. This CDR3 is CASSEDPGGWETQYF. The CDR3 DNA sequence: TGTGCCAGCAGTGAAGACCCGGGAGGTTGGGAGACCCAGTACTTC.

The rearrangement links TRBV11-3 to TRBJ2-5; weak D call: TRBD1 (5 bases). V was trimmed by 8 bases and J by 1 base, leaving 8 bases between them. This CDR3 has 12 residues. CDR1 and CDR2 (germline): SGHNT, YENEEA. CDR3 protein: CASGAVQETQYF. CDR3 sequence (DNA): TGTGCCAGCGGGGCGGTCCAAGAGACCCAGTACTTC.

This sequence joins TRBV5-1 and TRBJ2-7, with D uncertain. V was clipped by 0 bases and J by 2 bases, with 9 bases between them. The CDR3 sequence is 14 residues long. Germline V gene data show CDR1 as SGHRS and CDR2 as YFSETQ. Here the CDR3 DNA reads TGCGCCAGCAGCTTGGGACGAGACACCTACGAGCAGTACTTC. Translated, it gives CASSLGRDTYEQYF.

Remarks on this clone: Distinct nucleotide sequences in the sample also encode this CDR3. V gene TRBV28 combines with J gene TRBJ1-2, with a possible D match to TRBD1 (5 bases). CDR1 and CDR2 (germline): MDHEN, SYDVKM. Trimming shortened V by 2 bases and J by 5 bases, and 6 bases separated the two germline ends. This CDR3 comprises 12 residues. CDR3 sequence reads: CASSLRGYGYTF. Here the CDR3 DNA reads TGTGCCAGCAGTTTAAGGGGTTATGGCTACACCTTC.

The rearrangement joins TRBV6-5 to TRBJ1-6, with 7 bases matching TRBD1. Germline-derived CDR1 and CDR2 are MNHEY and SVGAGI. CDR3 size: 15 residues. With 6 bases clipped from V and 9 bases from J, the junction kept 11 bases outside the gene matches. CDR3 DNA sequence: TGTGCCAGCAGCTACACAGGGGACGGTGTTTCACCCCTCCACTTT. Protein: CASSYTGDGVSPLHF.